One sample yielded the 7 T cell receptor beta chains listed below, sequenced in a study of metastatic and nonmetastatic thyroid tumors. TCRdb ran MiXCR on the PCR reads. The sample has fewer than 40,000 clones; roughly 25% are singletons. Until they underwent thyroid surgery, no patient had received any treatment. The specimen sequenced was blood. The receptors were gathered from a female donor with papillary thyroid cancer or a benign thyroid nodule (not recorded which). Some clones in this sample may be carry-over from other donors' samples.

Within the sample, this clone is medium-sized. The V call is TRBV27, the J call TRBJ1-1; D possibly corresponds to TRBD1 (5 bases). This CDR3 has 15 residues. Per germline, CDR1 MNHEY and CDR2 SMNVEV (reference sequence). The germline V and J ends were trimmed by 2 bases and 8 bases, with 18 bases remaining between them. The DNA of the CDR3 is TGTGCCAGCAGTTTAGAGAGCGCCCCGAAGGGGGAAGCTTTCTTT. It codes for CASSLESAPKGEAFF.

In its sample, this clone was seen many times. With a much larger clone just one base away, this may be a read error. The chain carries TRBV12-3 or TRBV12-4 and TRBJ1-1; no definite D call. The V and J ends lost 8 bases and 2 bases respectively, with 12 bases between them. The CDR3 is 13 amino acids. CDR3 region: CASDRLQNTEAFF. Here the CDR3 DNA reads TGTGCCAGCGACCGCCTACAAAACACTGAAGCTTTCTTT.

The rearrangement joins TRBV20-1 to TRBJ1-5; D not certain. The CDR3 contains 13 residues. V was trimmed by 5 bases and J by 0 bases, leaving 8 bases between them. Germline loops: CDR1 DFQATT, CDR2 SNEGSKA (reference sequence). The CDR3, as DNA: TGCAGTGCTGCCCTCGGTAGCAATCAGCCCCAGCATTTT. Protein product: CSAALGSNQPQHF.

V is TRBV11-2 and J is TRBJ2-1, with 9 bases aligning to TRBD2. Germline loops: CDR1 SGHAT, CDR2 FQNNGV. The CDR3 contains 16 residues. V trimming: 4 bases; J trimming: 6 bases; junction bases outside the gene matches: 10. The CDR3 here is CASSCVGGLAFNEQFF. For the CDR3, the DNA is TGTGCCAGCAGCTGTGTAGGGGGACTAGCCTTCAATGAGCAGTTCTTC.

There are many counts of this clone. This rearrangement joins TRBV30 to TRBJ1-1; D unclear. Germline V CDR1 and CDR2: GTSNPN, SVGIG (reference sequence). This CDR3 is built from 13 residues. V gave up 1 base and J gave up 0 bases, with 6 bases separating them. CDR3 in amino acids: CAWSGHVNTEAFF. The CDR3 DNA sequence: TGTGCCTGGAGTGGACATGTGAACACTGAAGCTTTCTTT.

This clone was seen ten or more times. The J gene is TRBJ2-6, the V gene TRBV7-9, with D perhaps TRBD1 or TRBD2 (5 bases each). CDR1 is SEHNR and CDR2 is FQNEAQ in the germline V gene (reference sequence). Trimming stripped 5 bases from V and 0 bases from J, with 11 bases between. The CDR3 has 16 amino acids. The CDR3, as DNA: TGTGCCAGCAGCGGGACGGCTAGCTCTGGGGCCAACGTCCTGACTTTC. Translated, it gives CASSGTASSGANVLTF.

This clone came up many times. This rearrangement joins TRBV18 to TRBJ2-7; D remains unclear. V was pared by 3 bases and J by 3 bases, with 12 bases between. This CDR3 is built from 14 residues. Germline V gene data show CDR1 as KGHSH and CDR2 as LQKENI. The CDR3 is CASSPQQNHYEQYF. The DNA of the CDR3 is TGTGCCAGCTCACCGCAACAGAACCACTACGAGCAGTACTTC.